A selection of T cell receptor beta chains follows, all from one sample in a study of T cells in Graves' hyperthyroidism and ophthalmopathy. TCRdb reprocessed the multiplex PCR reads via MiXCR and lists one record per CDR3 protein. The table includes about 600,000 distinct CDR3 sequences, approximately 15% detected once. The sequenced sample was blood. These receptors originate from a woman between 18 and 30 years old with Graves' ophthalmopathy. The CDR3 runs from the conserved cysteine through the conserved F or W. D genes are given only for firm matches. Rows give clone size only sometimes, using once, few, many, or a class for an expanded clone.

NA	NA	TRBV11-1	TRBJ2-1	CASSQDIVGLPNEQFF	TGTGCCAGCAGCCAGGACATAGTGGGGCTACCCAATGAGCAGTTCTTC
TRBD2	once	TRBV5-4	TRBJ2-5	CASSLQREWRETQYF	TGTGCCAGCAGCTTGCAGCGGGAGTGGCGGGAGACCCAGTACTTC
NA	few	TRBV5-8	TRBJ1-1	CASSLSPGTEAFF	TGTGCCAGCAGCCTGAGCCCGGGCACTGAAGCTTTCTTT
NA	many	TRBV11-1	TRBJ2-2	CASSSRRGRDTGELFF	TGTGCCAGCAGCTCGAGGCGGGGCCGGGACACCGGGGAGCTGTTTTTT
NA	NA	TRBV10-3	TRBJ2-4	CAISRDIENIQYF	TGTGCCATCAGTCGGGACATAGAAAACATTCAGTACTTC
NA	many	TRBV9	TRBJ1-1	CASSDPDITEAFF	TGTGCCAGCAGCGATCCGGATATCACTGAAGCTTTCTTT
NA	many	TRBV28	TRBJ1-5	CASSPAIYSNQPQHF	TGTGCCAGCAGTCCTGCGATATATAGCAATCAGCCCCAGCATTTT
NA	NA	TRBV7-2	TRBJ1-5	CASSLGLAGYQPQHF	TGTGCCAGCAGCTTAGGGTTGGCAGGCTATCAGCCCCAGCATTTT
NA	NA	TRBV11-3	TRBJ1-3	CASSLPGQLSGNTIYF	TGTGCCAGCAGCTTACCGGGACAACTCTCAGGAAACACCATATATTTT
NA	many	TRBV30	TRBJ1-1	CAWNSARGEAFF	TGTGCCTGGAACTCCGCGAGGGGTGAAGCTTTCTTT
NA	few	TRBV6-1	TRBJ1-5	CASRVNSNQPQHF	TGTGCCAGCAGGGTTAATAGCAATCAGCCCCAGCATTTT
TRBD1	few	TRBV7-8	TRBJ2-5	CASSSPGQGAWQETQYF	TGTGCCAGCAGCTCACCGGGACAGGGGGCTTGGCAAGAGACCCAGTACTTC
TRBD1	many	TRBV28	TRBJ1-5	CASSSGQGHRRNQPQHF	TGTGCCAGCAGCTCCGGACAGGGCCACCGACGCAATCAGCCCCAGCATTTT
NA	few	TRBV19	TRBJ2-1	CASTPPRQGHHTNEQFF	TGTGCCAGTACTCCTCCCCGGCAGGGTCACCACACTAATGAGCAGTTCTTC
NA	few	TRBV5-4	TRBJ2-1	CASSLIGPNPAREQFF	TGTGCCAGCAGCTTGATAGGTCCCAACCCGGCCCGGGAGCAGTTCTTC
TRBD2	many	TRBV13	TRBJ2-5	CASSSREGPREETQYF	TGTGCCAGCAGCTCACGGGAGGGGCCCCGGGAGGAGACCCAGTACTTC
NA	NA	TRBV2	TRBJ2-3	CASSPLPSARTDTQYF	TGTGCCAGCTCACCACTCCCTAGCGCCCGCACAGATACGCAGTATTTT
TRBD2	many	TRBV6-1	TRBJ2-1	CASSLRTSGRSYNEQFF	TGTGCCAGCAGTTTGAGGACTAGCGGGAGGTCCTACAATGAGCAGTTCTTC